This TCR beta chain was sequenced in a study of T-cell memory formation after mild COVID-19. From the 5' RACE reads, TCRdb called clonotypes with MiXCR, one entry per CDR3 protein. The data contain more than 350,000 distinct CDR3 sequences, under 25% of them singletons. This CDR3 region has 16 residues. Germline-derived CDR1 and CDR2 are SGHVS and FNYEAQ. J was trimmed by 4 bases and V by 2 bases; bases with no gene match: 7. In the case of this clonotype: The antigen remains unidentified.

General study results and limits: Pre-infection memory showed some responding clones, and this suggested that cross-reactive memory joined.

The V and J genes are TRBV7-6 and TRBJ2-1; 8 nucleotides align to TRBD2. The TCR was taken from an adult woman who had mild COVID-19 (a few samples of this study predate the infection). Cell type and time point are not known. What was sequenced was PBMCs or a T cell subset sorted from them (not recorded which). The CDR3: CASSLSGTRPYNEQFF. DNA for the CDR3: TGTGCCAGCAGCTTATCAGGGACTAGACCATACAATGAGCAGTTCTTC. Looking up the rest from reference TRBV7-6 and TRBJ2-1 gives the full variable domain: GAGVSQSPRYKVTKRGQDVALRCDPISGHVSLYWYRQALGQGPEFLTYFNYEAQQDKSGLPNDRFSAERPEGSISTLTIQRTEQRDSAMYRCASSLSGTRPYNEQFFGPGTRLTVL.